The sequence of this T cell receptor beta chain was determined in a study of blood T cells in healthy people across ages. Study observations and caveats: When set beside aged donors, long-lived donors presented more naive CD4+ cells and higher diversity.

The table lists this clonotype with many counts. Its antigen is still unknown. A minimum of 5 micrograms of total RNA was extracted per sample. The CDR3 is 16 amino acids. The germline V gene has CDR1 SGHTA and CDR2 FQGTGA. The V and J ends lost 4 bases and 4 bases, in that order; junction bases with no gene match: 7. A second PCR of about 6 to 12 cycles used a sample-barcoded 5' primer and a J-beta primer mix. TCRdb redid the calling of the 5' RACE reads with MiXCR, one entry per CDR3 protein. The table has 500,000 to 700,000 distinct CDR3 sequences, about 30% seen once; the top ten hold 15% to 18%. The rearrangement links TRBV7-3 to TRBJ2-6; TRBD1 agrees at 7 bases. This clonotype originated in a woman of 80 years or more in good health. Specimen: blood. CDR3 sequence reads: CASSSTTGTGANVLTF. CDR3 DNA sequence: TGTGCCAGCAGCTCAACGACAGGGACAGGGGCCAACGTCCTGACTTTC.